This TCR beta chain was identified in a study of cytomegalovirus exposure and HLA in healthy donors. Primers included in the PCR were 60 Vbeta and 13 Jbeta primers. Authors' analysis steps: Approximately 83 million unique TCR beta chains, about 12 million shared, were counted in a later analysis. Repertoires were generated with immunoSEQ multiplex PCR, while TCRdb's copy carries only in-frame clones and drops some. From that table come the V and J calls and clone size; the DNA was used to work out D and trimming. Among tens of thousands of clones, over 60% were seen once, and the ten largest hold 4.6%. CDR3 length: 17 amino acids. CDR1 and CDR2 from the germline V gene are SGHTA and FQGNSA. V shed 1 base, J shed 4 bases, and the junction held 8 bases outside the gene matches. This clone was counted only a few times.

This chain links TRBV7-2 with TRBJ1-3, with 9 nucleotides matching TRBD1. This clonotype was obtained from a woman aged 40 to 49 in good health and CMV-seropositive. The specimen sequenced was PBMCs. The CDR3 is CASSLGLQGAAGNTIYF. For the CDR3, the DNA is TGTGCCAGCAGCTTAGGGCTACAGGGGGCCGCAGGAAACACCATATATTTT.